This section outlines one T cell receptor beta chain sequence together with its context. Its matching antigen is unknown. The source of the sample is a study of chemoradiotherapy in HPV16-positive cancers. Study background: Candidate HPV-specific T-cell clones and common TCR motifs came from functional assays in a couple of HPV16-positive patients. Study-wide results and caveats: Better recurrence-free survival went with HPV-responsive T-cell expansion in HPV16-positive patients.

V dropped 1 base and J dropped 3 bases, with 10 bases sitting between them. CDR1 and CDR2 (germline): SGHVS, FQNEAQ. This CDR3 region has 14 residues. Sequencing used immunoSEQ multiplex PCR; TCRdb keeps in-frame clones, though not all of them. The table includes fewer than 7,500 clones, about 89% detected once. Repeated repertoire sampling spanned the course of chemoradiotherapy. The sample was taken from a patient who underwent chemoradiotherapy. V is TRBV7-8 and J is TRBJ2-7, with D unclear. The TCR sequence derives from a human donor with HPV-associated anogenital cancer. CDR3 sequence: CASSLGRSLYEQYF. CDR3 bases: TGTGCCAGCAGCTTAGGGCGGAGCCTCTACGAGCAGTACTTC.